This TCR beta chain originates from a study of control samples from healthy donors and cancer patients. Here immunoSEQ multiplex PCR was the method, and the copy in TCRdb shows in-frame clones only, minus some. The repertoire includes about 20,000 clones, around 83% of them detected once, and around a tenth sits in the top ten. This CDR3 has 15 residues. The germline V and J ends were trimmed by 2 bases and 2 bases, with 10 bases remaining between them. The V gene's germline CDR1 is LNHDA and CDR2 SQIVND (reference sequence). The material sequenced was PBMCs. This TCR derives from a woman aged 65 to 85 with colorectal cancer. The rearrangement links TRBV19 to TRBJ1-3; D remains unclear. DNA for the CDR3: TGTGCCAGTAGTATAACCCCCGGCCCTGGAAACACCATATATTTT. The encoded protein is CASSITPGPGNTIYF. Full variable domain (remainder filled in from reference TRBV19 and TRBJ1-3): DGGITQSPKYLFRKEGQNVTLSCEQNLNHDAMYWYRQDPGQGLRLIYYSQIVNDFQKGDIAEGYSVSREKKESFPLTVTSAQKNPTAFYLCASSITPGPGNTIYFGEGSWLTVV.